This TCR beta chain is from a study of cytomegalovirus exposure and HLA in healthy donors. General observations from the study: The classifier reportedly diagnosed cytomegalovirus status with high specificity and sensitivity. Specific recognition of CMV antigens was confirmed in vitro for three chains (all CMV-associated). Generally TCR sequences proved uncommon, though certain public TCRs appeared in numerous donors. The study reported that TCR beta sequences accurately predicted HLA-A and HLA-B alleles in most subjects.

This clone was seen a handful of times. The antigen is undetermined. Primers for the PCR totalled 60 Vbeta and 13 Jbeta. Repertoires were generated with immunoSEQ multiplex PCR, while TCRdb's copy carries only in-frame clones and drops some. This table holds about 160,000 clones, 80% to 90% found once. V lost 3 bases, J lost 2 bases, and 12 bases lay in between. There are 15 residues in the CDR3. In germline, CDR1 is SEHNR, CDR2 FQNEAQ (reference sequence). This rearrangement joins TRBV7-9 to TRBJ2-3, with D maybe TRBD2 (6 bases). This TCR came from a woman under 30 in good health and CMV-seronegative. Sequencing was done on a sample of PBMCs. The DNA for the CDR3 is TGTGCCAGCAGCTTCGCGGAGGGGCACACAGATACGCAGTATTTT. The encoded protein is CASSFAEGHTDTQYF.